These T cell receptor beta chains were read from a single sample in a study of cytomegalovirus exposure and HLA in healthy donors. Only in-frame clones appear in the TCRdb table, and some are missing; sequencing was by immunoSEQ multiplex PCR. The sample has 200,000 to 250,000 clones, about 93% seen once. What was sequenced was PBMCs. These receptors were obtained from a woman between 18 and 29 years old in good health and CMV-seronegative. Each CDR3 is given with its conserved first and last residue. A D gene is named only where the DNA matches it firmly. Clone size is given for some rows only: seen once, a few or many times, or a class if the clone is expanded.

D,J,V,size,DNA,CDR3
TRBD1,TRBJ2-6,TRBV23-1,NA,TGCGCCAGCAGTCATCACGGACAGGGTAGCGAGGACGTCCTGACTTTC,CASSHHGQGSEDVLTF
NA,TRBJ2-3,TRBV18,NA,TGTGCCAGCTCGACTGTAACTAGCACAGATACGCAGTATTTT,CASSTVTSTDTQYF
TRBD1,TRBJ2-2,TRBV11-2,once,TGTGCCAGCAGCTTCGGGACAGGGAACACCGGGGAGCTGTTTTTT,CASSFGTGNTGELFF
TRBD1,TRBJ2-7,TRBV15,NA,TGTGCCACCAGCCAAAGAGTTGAGGGGGCATTGCGCGGGCAGTACTTC,CATSQRVEGALRGQYF
TRBD1,TRBJ2-7,TRBV5-4,NA,TGTGCCAGCAGCCAGGTGCCGGGACAGGGGGCCCACGAGCAGTACTTC,CASSQVPGQGAHEQYF
TRBD2,TRBJ2-1,TRBV7-3,NA,TGTGCCAGCAGCTCTAAGCGGGAATACAATGAGCAGTTCTTC,CASSSKREYNEQFF
NA,TRBJ1-1,TRBV29-1,once,TGCAGCTTCCGTCAGGCCGTAGACCCGAACACTGAAGCTTTCTTT,CSFRQAVDPNTEAFF
NA,TRBJ2-7,TRBV28,once,TGTGCCAGCAGTTTGAAGATACCAGTAGCGGCACTCGAGCAGTACTTC,CASSLKIPVAALEQYF
NA,TRBJ1-5,TRBV6-1,once,TGTGCCAGCAGTTTCCCCGGGGGGGGGCAGCCCCAGCATTTT,CASSFPGGGQPQHF
TRBD2,TRBJ2-5,TRBV10-3,NA,TGTGCCATCAGTGGGACTAGCGGGAGCTCTAAGGGAGAGACCCAGTACTTC,CAISGTSGSSKGETQYF
NA,TRBJ2-3,TRBV5-1,NA,TGCGCCAGCAGCTTGACGGGAGATACGCAGTATTTT,CASSLTGDTQYF
TRBD1,TRBJ1-5,TRBV5-1,NA,TGCGCCAGCAGCTACGGACAGGGCGATCAGCCCCAGCATTTT,CASSYGQGDQPQHF
NA,TRBJ2-7,TRBV6-1,NA,TGTGCCAGCACCCCCGGCAGGGTAGGTGGCGAGCAGTACTTC,CASTPGRVGGEQYF
TRBD1,TRBJ1-3,TRBV5-1,once,TGCGCCAGCAGCTTGGGACAGGGGACTGGAAACACCATATATTTT,CASSLGQGTGNTIYF
TRBD1,TRBJ1-2,TRBV6-1,NA,TGTGCCAGCAGAACCGGGACAGCGGGCGGCTACACCTTC,CASRTGTAGGYTF
NA,TRBJ1-2,TRBV5-5,NA,TGTGCCAGCAGCTTGGACAGATCCTATGGCTACACCTTC,CASSLDRSYGYTF
TRBD2,TRBJ2-7,TRBV2,NA,TGTGCCAGCAGTGCACGTAGCGGGAGAGGCTACGAGCAGTACTTC,CASSARSGRGYEQYF
TRBD1,TRBJ2-7,TRBV5-6,NA,TGTGCCAGCAGCCCGGACAGGGTCCGCCGGGAGCAGTACTTC,CASSPDRVRREQYF
NA,TRBJ2-3,TRBV5-1,NA,TGCGCCAGCGCGGCTGAGGATACGCAGTATTTT,CASAAEDTQYF
TRBD1,TRBJ1-2,TRBV5-5,few,TGTGCCAGCAGCTTGGGCACAGGGGGCGGTGGCTACACCTTC,CASSLGTGGGGYTF
NA,TRBJ2-6,TRBV6-1,NA,TGTGCCAGCAGTGACTCTAGCTCTGGGGCCAACGTCCTGACTTTC,CASSDSSSGANVLTF
TRBD2,TRBJ2-7,TRBV15,NA,TGTGCCACCAGCAGGCCCACCCGGGCCACCGGGACTAGCGTCACCTACGAGCAGTACTTC,CATSRPTRATGTSVTYEQYF
NA,TRBJ2-1,TRBV6-5,NA,TGTGCCAGCAGTTACCTAAACCACAATGAGCAGTTCTTC,CASSYLNHNEQFF
TRBD2,TRBJ2-1,TRBV30,NA,TGTGCCTGGTCTCCGGGACTAGGTAGTAGTGAGCAGTTCTTC,CAWSPGLGSSEQFF
NA,TRBJ2-7,TRBV15,NA,TGTGCCACCAGCAGACCGCGTCCAGGCCTGGGAGCCTACGAGCAGTACTTC,CATSRPRPGLGAYEQYF
NA,TRBJ2-7,TRBV30,NA,TGTGCCTGGTCCCGGGGTGTGACCTACGAGCAGTACTTC,CAWSRGVTYEQYF
TRBD1,TRBJ2-2,TRBV7-9,NA,TGTGCCAGCAGCTCCCGGACAGGGGCCACCGGGGAGCTGTTTTTT,CASSSRTGATGELFF
NA,TRBJ1-1,TRBV5-1,NA,TGCGCCAGCAGCCCCCACAAATCCGACACTGAAGCTTTCTTT,CASSPHKSDTEAFF
NA,TRBJ1-4,TRBV28,NA,TGTGCCAGCAGTATCTATACAGGGTCTGGGGAAAAACTGTTTTTT,CASSIYTGSGEKLFF